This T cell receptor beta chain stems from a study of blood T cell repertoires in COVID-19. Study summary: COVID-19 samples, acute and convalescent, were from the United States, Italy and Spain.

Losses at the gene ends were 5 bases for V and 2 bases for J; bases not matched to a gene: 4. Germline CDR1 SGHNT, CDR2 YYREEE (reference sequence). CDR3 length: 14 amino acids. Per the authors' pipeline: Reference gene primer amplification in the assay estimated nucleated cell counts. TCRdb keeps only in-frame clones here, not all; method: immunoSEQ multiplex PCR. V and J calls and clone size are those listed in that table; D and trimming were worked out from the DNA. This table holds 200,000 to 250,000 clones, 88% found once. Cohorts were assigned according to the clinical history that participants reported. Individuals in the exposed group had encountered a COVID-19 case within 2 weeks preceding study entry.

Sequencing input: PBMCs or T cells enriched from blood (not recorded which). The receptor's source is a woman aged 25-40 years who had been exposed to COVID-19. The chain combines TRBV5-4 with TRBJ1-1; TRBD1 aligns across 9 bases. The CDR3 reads CASRGDRDNTEAFF. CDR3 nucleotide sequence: TGTGCCAGCAGGGGGGACAGGGACAACACTGAAGCTTTCTTT. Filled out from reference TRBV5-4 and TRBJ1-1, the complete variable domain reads ETGVTQSPTHLIKTRGQQVTLRCSSQSGHNTVSWYQQALGQGPQFIFQYYREEENGRGNFPPRFSGLQFPNYSSELNVNALELDDSALYLCASRGDRDNTEAFFGQGTRLTVV.